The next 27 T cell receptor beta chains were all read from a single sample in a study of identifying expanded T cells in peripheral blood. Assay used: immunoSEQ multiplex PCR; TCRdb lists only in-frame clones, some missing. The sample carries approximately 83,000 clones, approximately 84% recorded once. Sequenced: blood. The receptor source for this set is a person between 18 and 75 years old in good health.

The CDR3 bases are TGTGCCAGCAGCCAAGGGGCGTCTGGGGCCAACGTCCTGACTTTC. Amino acid sequence: CASSQGASGANVLTF. This sequence joins TRBV14 and TRBJ2-6; no definite D call. Trimming took off 1 base at V and 1 base at J, with 5 bases between the two ends. From germline, CDR1 is SGHDN and CDR2 FVKESK. The CDR3 extends over 15 amino acids.

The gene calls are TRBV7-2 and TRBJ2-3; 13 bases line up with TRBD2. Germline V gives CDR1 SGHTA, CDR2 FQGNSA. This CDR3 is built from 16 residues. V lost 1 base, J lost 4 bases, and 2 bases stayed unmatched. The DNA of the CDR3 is TGTGCCAGCAGCTTAGGGGGACTAGCGGGGTCAGATACGCAGTATTTT. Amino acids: CASSLGGLAGSDTQYF.

For the CDR3, the DNA is TGTGCCAGCAGCCGACGGGAGGGGGACGCTCAGCCCCAGCATTTT. It yields the protein CASSRREGDAQPQHF. The rearrangement joins TRBV28 to TRBJ1-5, with D maybe TRBD1 (6 bases). CDR1 and CDR2 from the germline V gene are MDHEN and SYDVKM. The CDR3 consists of 15 residues. With 6 bases removed from V and 6 bases from J, the gap between germline ends came to 18 bases.

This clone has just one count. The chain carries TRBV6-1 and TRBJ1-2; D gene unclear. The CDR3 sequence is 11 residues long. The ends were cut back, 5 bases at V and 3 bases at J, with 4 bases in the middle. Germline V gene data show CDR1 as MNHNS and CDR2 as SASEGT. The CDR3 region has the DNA TGTGCCAGCAGTACCCACTATGGCTACACCTTC. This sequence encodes CASSTHYGYTF.

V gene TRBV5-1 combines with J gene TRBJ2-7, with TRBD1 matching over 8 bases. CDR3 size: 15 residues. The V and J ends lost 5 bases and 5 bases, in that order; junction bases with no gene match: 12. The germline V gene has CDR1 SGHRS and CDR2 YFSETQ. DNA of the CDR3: TGCGCCAGCAGAATTTCCGGACAGGGTACTAACGAGCAGTACTTC. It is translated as CASRISGQGTNEQYF.

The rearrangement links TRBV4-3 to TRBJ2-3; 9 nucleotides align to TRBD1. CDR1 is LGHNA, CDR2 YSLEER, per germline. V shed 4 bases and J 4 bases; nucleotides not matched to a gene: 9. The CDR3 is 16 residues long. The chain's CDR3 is CASSPYPQGAADTQYF. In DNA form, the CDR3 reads TGCGCCAGCAGCCCATACCCACAGGGGGCCGCAGATACGCAGTATTTT.

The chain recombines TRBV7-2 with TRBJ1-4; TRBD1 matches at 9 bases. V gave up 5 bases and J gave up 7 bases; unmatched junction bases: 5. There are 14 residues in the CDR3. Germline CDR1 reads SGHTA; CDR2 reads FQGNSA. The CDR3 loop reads CASSLDRGSEKLFF. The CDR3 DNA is TGTGCCAGCAGCCTCGACAGGGGGAGTGAAAAACTGTTTTTT.

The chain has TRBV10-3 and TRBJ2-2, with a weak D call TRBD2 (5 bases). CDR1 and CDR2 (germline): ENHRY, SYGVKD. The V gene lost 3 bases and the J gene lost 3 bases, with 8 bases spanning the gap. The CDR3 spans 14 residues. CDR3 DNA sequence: TGTGCCATCAGTGAAAGGGAGTACACCGGGGAGCTGTTTTTT. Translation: CAISEREYTGELFF.

As DNA, the CDR3 is TGTGCCAGCTCTTCCCGGGGGCCACCCCTCCACTTT. It translates to CASSSRGPPLHF. The genes are TRBV6-5 and TRBJ1-6; D is possibly TRBD1 (6 bases). CDR1 and CDR2 from the germline V gene are MNHEY and SVGAGI. V was clipped by 8 bases and J by 11 bases, with 13 bases between them. The CDR3 runs 12 residues.

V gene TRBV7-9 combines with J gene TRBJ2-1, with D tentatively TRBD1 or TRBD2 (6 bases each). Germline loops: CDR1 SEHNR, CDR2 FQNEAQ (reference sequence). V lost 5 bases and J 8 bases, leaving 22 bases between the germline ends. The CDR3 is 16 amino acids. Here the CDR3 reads CASSQATGAAGDEQFF. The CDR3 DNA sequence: TGTGCCAGCAGCCAAGCTACGGGGGCTGCTGGGGATGAGCAGTTCTTC.

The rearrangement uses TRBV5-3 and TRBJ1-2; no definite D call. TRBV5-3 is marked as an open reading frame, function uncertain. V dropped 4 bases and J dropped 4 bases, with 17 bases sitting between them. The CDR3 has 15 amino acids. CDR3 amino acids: CARSTSTGSAYGYTF. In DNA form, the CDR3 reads TGTGCCAGAAGCACGAGCACTGGATCGGCCTATGGCTACACCTTC.

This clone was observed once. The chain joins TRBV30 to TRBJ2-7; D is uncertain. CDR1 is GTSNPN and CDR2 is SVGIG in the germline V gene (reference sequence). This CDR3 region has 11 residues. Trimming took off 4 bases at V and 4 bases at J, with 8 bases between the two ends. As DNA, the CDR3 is TGTGCCTGGACCCTAGGGTACGAGCAGTACTTC. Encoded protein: CAWTLGYEQYF.

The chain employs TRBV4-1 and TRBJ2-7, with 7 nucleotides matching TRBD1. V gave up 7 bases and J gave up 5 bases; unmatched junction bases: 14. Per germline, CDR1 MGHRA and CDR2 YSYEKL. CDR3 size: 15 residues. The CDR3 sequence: CASTFRGLSVDEQYF. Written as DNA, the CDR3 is TGCGCCAGCACCTTTAGGGGGCTGTCGGTCGACGAGCAGTACTTC.

The CDR3 here is CASSPKGRAEAFF. The CDR3 coding sequence is TGTGCCAGCAGCCCAAAGGGTAGGGCGGAAGCTTTCTTT. This chain joins TRBV7-9 and TRBJ1-1; no definite D call. Trimming stripped 5 bases from V and 8 bases from J, with 15 bases between. This CDR3 has 13 amino acids. Germline CDR1 SEHNR, CDR2 FQNEAQ (reference sequence).

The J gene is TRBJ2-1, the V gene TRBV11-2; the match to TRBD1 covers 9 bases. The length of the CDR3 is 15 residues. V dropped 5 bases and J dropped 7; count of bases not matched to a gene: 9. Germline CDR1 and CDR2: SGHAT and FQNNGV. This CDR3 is CASSTYRGLENEQFF. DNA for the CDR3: TGTGCCAGCAGCACCTACAGGGGGCTAGAAAATGAGCAGTTCTTC.

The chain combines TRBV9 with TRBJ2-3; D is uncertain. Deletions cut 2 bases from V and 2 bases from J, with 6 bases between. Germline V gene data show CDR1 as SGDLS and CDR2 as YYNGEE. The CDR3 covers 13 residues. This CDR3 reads CASSVVLTDTQYF. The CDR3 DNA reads TGTGCCAGCAGCGTCGTTCTCACAGATACGCAGTATTTT. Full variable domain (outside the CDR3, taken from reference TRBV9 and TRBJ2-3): DSGVTQTPKHLITATGQRVTLRCSPRSGDLSVYWYQQSLDQGLQFLIQYYNGEERAKGNILERFSAQQFPDLHSELNLSSLELGDSALYFCASSVVLTDTQYFGPGTRLTVL.

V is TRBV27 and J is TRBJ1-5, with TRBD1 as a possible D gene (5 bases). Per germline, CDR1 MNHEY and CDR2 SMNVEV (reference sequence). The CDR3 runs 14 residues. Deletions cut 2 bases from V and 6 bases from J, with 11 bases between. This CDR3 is CASSLMQGSQPQHF. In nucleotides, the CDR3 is TGTGCCAGCAGTTTAATGCAGGGAAGTCAGCCCCAGCATTTT.

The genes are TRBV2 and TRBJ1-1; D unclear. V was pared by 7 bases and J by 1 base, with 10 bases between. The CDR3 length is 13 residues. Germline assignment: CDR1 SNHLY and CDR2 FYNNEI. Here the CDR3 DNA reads TGTGCCAGCATAACGCTTAGGAACACTGAAGCTTTCTTT. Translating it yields CASITLRNTEAFF.

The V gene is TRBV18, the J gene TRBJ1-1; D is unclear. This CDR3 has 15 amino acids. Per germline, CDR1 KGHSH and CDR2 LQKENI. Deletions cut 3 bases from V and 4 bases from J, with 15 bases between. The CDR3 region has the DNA TGTGCCAGCTCACCTTCTCTTTTACTGGGCACTGAAGCTTTCTTT. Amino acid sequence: CASSPSLLLGTEAFF.

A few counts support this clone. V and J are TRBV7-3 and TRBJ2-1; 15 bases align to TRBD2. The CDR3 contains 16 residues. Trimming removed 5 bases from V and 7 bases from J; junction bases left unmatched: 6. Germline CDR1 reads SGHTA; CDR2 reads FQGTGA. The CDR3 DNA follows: TGTGCCAGCAGCATCCGGACTAGCGGGGGGGCGAATGAGCAGTTCTTC. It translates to CASSIRTSGGANEQFF.

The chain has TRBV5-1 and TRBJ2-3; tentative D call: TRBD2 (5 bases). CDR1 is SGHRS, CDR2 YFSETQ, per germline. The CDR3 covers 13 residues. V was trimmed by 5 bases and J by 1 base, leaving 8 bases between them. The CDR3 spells CASRPRGTDTQYF. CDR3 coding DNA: TGCGCCAGCAGACCGCGGGGCACAGATACGCAGTATTTT.

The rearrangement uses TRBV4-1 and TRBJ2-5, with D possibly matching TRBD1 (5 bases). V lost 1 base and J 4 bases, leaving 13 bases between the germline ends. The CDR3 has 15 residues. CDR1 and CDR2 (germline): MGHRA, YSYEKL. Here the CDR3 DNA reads TGCGCCAGCAGCCAAGTCGGGCAGGGAAGAGAGACCCAGTACTTC. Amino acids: CASSQVGQGRETQYF.

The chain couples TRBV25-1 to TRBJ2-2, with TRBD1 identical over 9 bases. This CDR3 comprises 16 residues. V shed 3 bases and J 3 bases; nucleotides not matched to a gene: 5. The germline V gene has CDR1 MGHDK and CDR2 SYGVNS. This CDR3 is CASSDWTGDYTGELFF. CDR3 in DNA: TGTGCCAGCAGTGATTGGACAGGGGATTACACCGGGGAGCTGTTTTTT. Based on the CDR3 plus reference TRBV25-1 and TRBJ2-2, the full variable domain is EADIYQTPRYLVIGTGKKITLECSQTMGHDKMYWYQQDPGMELHLIHYSYGVNSTEKGDLSSESTVSRIRTEHFPLTLESARPSHTSQYLCASSDWTGDYTGELFFGEGSRLTVL.

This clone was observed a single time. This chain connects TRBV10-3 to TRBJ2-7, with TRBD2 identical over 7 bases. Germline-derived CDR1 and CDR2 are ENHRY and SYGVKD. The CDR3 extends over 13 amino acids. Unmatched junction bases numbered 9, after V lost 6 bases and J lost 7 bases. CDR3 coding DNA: TGTGCCATCAGGGGGGACTACGCGTGGGAGCAGTACTTC. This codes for CAIRGDYAWEQYF.

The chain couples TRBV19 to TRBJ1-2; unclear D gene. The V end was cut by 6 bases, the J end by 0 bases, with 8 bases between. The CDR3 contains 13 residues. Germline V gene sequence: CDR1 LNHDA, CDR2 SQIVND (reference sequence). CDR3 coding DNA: TGTGCCAGTAGCTCCACAGCTAACTATGGCTACACCTTC. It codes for CASSSTANYGYTF.

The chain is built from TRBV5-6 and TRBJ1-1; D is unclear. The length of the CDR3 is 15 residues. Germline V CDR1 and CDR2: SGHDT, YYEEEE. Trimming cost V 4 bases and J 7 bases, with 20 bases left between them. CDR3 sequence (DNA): TGTGCCAGCAGCCCGCAGGTAGGGCTCCACGGTGAAGCTTTCTTT. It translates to CASSPQVGLHGEAFF.

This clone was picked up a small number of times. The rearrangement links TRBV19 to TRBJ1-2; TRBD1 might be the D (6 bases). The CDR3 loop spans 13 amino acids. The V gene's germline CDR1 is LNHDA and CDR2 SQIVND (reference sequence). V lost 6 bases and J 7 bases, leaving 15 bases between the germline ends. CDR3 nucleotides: TGTGCCAGTAGAGCGGGGGGCTTAGGTGGCTACACCTTC. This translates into CASRAGGLGGYTF.